These 24 T cell receptor beta chains share one sample of origin, sequenced in a study of cytomegalovirus exposure and HLA in healthy donors (dated by TCRdb to about 2017). Library creation used the immunoSEQ multiplex PCR assay. For the multiplex PCR, a mixture combining 60 forward primers for TCR Vbeta segments and 13 reverse primers for TCR Jbeta segments was used. TCRdb carries this immuneACCESS record with in-frame sequences only. Its versions omit some clonotypes, under half of them owing to an unresolved V gene in the studies checked, with the rest unexplained. This sample gives more than 200,000 clones in total; 65% to 90% of them show up just once. The top ten clonotypes cover 1.4% of the sample. Specimen: PBMCs. The receptors come from a girl between 10 and 17 years old in good health and CMV-seronegative.

CDR3: CASSLGTGSEGYTF. The CDR3, as DNA: TGTGCCAGCAGCTTAGGGACAGGGAGTGAGGGCTACACCTTC. The chain has TRBV7-9 and TRBJ1-2, with 8 bases that match TRBD1. Looked up from germline, CDR1 is SEHNR and CDR2 is FQNEAQ (reference sequence). The CDR3 is made up of 14 amino acids. Trimming cost V 1 base and J 8 bases; bases outside gene matches: 6.

This chain joins TRBV6-6 and TRBJ2-3; 14 nucleotides align to TRBD2. Germline CDR1 is MNHNY and CDR2 is SVGAGI (reference sequence). V was pared by 4 bases and J by 4 bases, with 1 base of the junction left unmatched. This CDR3 is built from 15 residues. Written as DNA, the CDR3 is TGTGCCAGCAGTTCGACTAGCGGGAGGGCAGATACGCAGTATTTT. Its translation is CASSSTSGRADTQYF.

This rearrangement joins TRBV5-5 to TRBJ2-2; the D gene is possibly TRBD2 (6 bases). Looked up from germline, CDR1 is SGHKS and CDR2 is YYEKEE (reference sequence). Between the trimmed V and J ends, which lost 2 bases and 1 base, there was a span of 9 bases. This CDR3 is 15 amino acids long. The CDR3: CASSFSGRNTGELFF. The DNA of the CDR3 is TGTGCCAGCAGCTTTTCCGGGAGGAACACCGGGGAGCTGTTTTTT.

The DNA of the CDR3 is TGTGCCAGCAGCCAAAGTCGAGGACTAGCGGGATCGGAAGAGCAGTACTTC. It is translated as CASSQSRGLAGSEEQYF. The chain is built from TRBV4-2 and TRBJ2-7, with 12 bases matching TRBD2. V was clipped by 2 bases and J by 7 bases; unmatched bases: 12. The germline V gene encodes CDR1 LGHNA and CDR2 YNFKEQ. This CDR3 spans 17 amino acids.

The V call is TRBV7-3, the J call TRBJ2-7; tentatively, D is TRBD2 (5 bases). Trimming removed 4 bases from V and 6 bases from J, with 13 bases in between. Germline loops: CDR1 SGHTA, CDR2 FQGTGA. The length of the CDR3 is 13 residues. The CDR3 DNA sequence: TGTGCCAGCAGCTCCCAGCTAGCATCCGAGCAGTACTTC. The encoded protein is CASSSQLASEQYF. Full variable domain (missing parts from reference TRBV7-3 and TRBJ2-7): GAGVSQTPSNKVTEKGKYVELRCDPISGHTALYWYRQSLGQGPEFLIYFQGTGAADDSGLPNDRFFAVRPEGSVSTLKIQRTERGDSAVYLCASSSQLASEQYFGPGTRLTVT.

The CDR3 DNA is TGTGCCAGCAGTGTACAGGGGGAGCAGTTCTTC. Amino acid sequence: CASSVQGEQFF. The chain links TRBV28 to TRBJ2-1; 7 bases are a match to TRBD1. Germline V gene data show CDR1 as MDHEN and CDR2 as SYDVKM. The CDR3 sequence is 11 residues long. V was pared by 5 bases and J by 10 bases, with 2 bases of the junction left unmatched.

CDR3: CASSPQQGLVTDTQYF. CDR3 DNA: TGCGCCAGCAGCCCGCAACAGGGTCTCGTCACAGATACGCAGTATTTT. The rearrangement uses TRBV5-1 and TRBJ2-3; D perhaps matches TRBD1 (6 bases). V lost 4 bases to trimming and J lost 2 bases, with 17 bases between them. Looked up from germline, CDR1 is SGHRS and CDR2 is YFSETQ. There are 16 residues in the CDR3.

Details on this clone: Relative to the germline gene, one junction end is altered; a read error may explain this. The CDR3 nucleotides read TGTTCCAGCAGCCTCATCAGCTACGAGCAGTACTTC. Its protein product is CSSSLISYEQYF. This chain connects TRBV7-9 to TRBJ2-7; the D is unclear. Germline V gene sequence: CDR1 SEHNR, CDR2 FQNEAQ (reference sequence). The CDR3 is made up of 12 amino acids.

V and J are TRBV5-1 and TRBJ2-5; the D gene is possibly TRBD2 (5 bases). The J call may be in error: the DNA end matches TRBJ2-7 better. Germline V gene sequence: CDR1 SGHRS, CDR2 YFSETQ. The CDR3 has 16 amino acids. In nucleotides, the CDR3 is TGCGCCAGCAGCTTCAGGCCCACTAGAGGGAACTACGAGCAGTACTTC. Residues: CASSFRPTRGNYEQYF.

The sample holds one count of this clone. This chain links TRBV9 with TRBJ1-1; TRBD1 aligns across 8 bases. Germline trimming cut 4 bases from V and 5 bases from J; bases unmatched to any gene: 10. The CDR3 has 15 amino acids. In germline, CDR1 is SGDLS, CDR2 YYNGEE. The CDR3 sequence is CASSPRGTGGTEAFF. The CDR3 DNA sequence: TGTGCCAGCAGCCCACGTGGAACAGGGGGGACTGAAGCTTTCTTT.

The V and J genes are TRBV28 and TRBJ2-1, with 11 nucleotides matching TRBD2. The germline gives CDR1 MDHEN, CDR2 SYDVKM. This CDR3 contains 13 residues. V lost 5 bases, J lost 13 bases, and 7 bases stayed unmatched. In nucleotides, the CDR3 is TGTGCCAGCAGTACTAGCGGGAGCGATCTACAGTTCTTC. This translates into CASSTSGSDLQFF.

This chain connects TRBV9 to TRBJ2-5; 8 bases are shared with TRBD2. Germline values: CDR1 SGDLS, CDR2 YYNGEE. With V trimmed by 2 bases and J by 1 base, 4 bases remained unmatched. The CDR3 consists of 15 residues. The CDR3 sequence is CASSVGGGRQETQYF. CDR3 sequence (DNA): TGTGCCAGCAGCGTCGGGGGGGGACGCCAAGAGACCCAGTACTTC.

J is TRBJ2-7 and V is TRBV5-1; 11 nucleotides match TRBD2. V shed 2 bases, J shed 2 bases, and the junction held 3 bases outside the gene matches. This CDR3 spans 15 amino acids. The V gene's germline CDR1 is SGHRS and CDR2 YFSETQ. The CDR3 here is CASSLTSGSAYEQYF. CDR3 bases: TGCGCCAGCAGCTTAACTAGCGGGAGCGCCTACGAGCAGTACTTC.

The chain combines TRBV7-3 with TRBJ2-7; possible D gene TRBD2, 6 bases. V lost 3 bases and J lost 4, with 19 bases in between. Germline V gene lookup returns CDR1 SGHTA and CDR2 FQGTGA. The CDR3 consists of 16 residues. The CDR3 spells CASSFSTGTGKYEQYF. CDR3 DNA sequence: TGTGCCAGCAGCTTCTCCACCGGGACTGGAAAATACGAGCAGTACTTC.

The chain joins TRBV7-3 to TRBJ2-5; TRBD2 aligns across 9 bases. The CDR3 spans 17 residues. J gave up 10 bases and V 2 bases, and 17 bases lay outside the gene matches. Germline-derived CDR1 and CDR2 are SGHTA and FQGTGA. For the CDR3, the DNA is TGTGCCAGCAGCTTACCCCTACTGACTAGCGGTATTCGAGACCAGTACTTC. Translating gives CASSLPLLTSGIRDQYF.

This clone showed up just once. The J gene is TRBJ2-1, the V gene TRBV6-1; 7 bases agree with TRBD1. V was pared by 4 bases and J by 2 bases, with 8 bases of the junction left unmatched. The CDR3 is 16 amino acids. Germline loops: CDR1 MNHNS, CDR2 SASEGT. CDR3 in amino acids: CASSGSIDRAYNEQFF. The CDR3 DNA reads TGTGCCAGCAGTGGTAGCATAGACAGGGCCTACAATGAGCAGTTCTTC.

The V and J genes are TRBV5-1 and TRBJ2-3, with TRBD1 identical over 9 bases. The CDR3 length is 17 residues. Germline assignment: CDR1 SGHRS and CDR2 YFSETQ. V dropped 0 bases and J dropped 6; count of bases not matched to a gene: 11. CDR3 residues: CASSLEGGQGRGDTQYF. The DNA of the CDR3 is TGCGCCAGCAGCTTGGAAGGGGGACAGGGAAGGGGGGATACGCAGTATTTT.

The V and J genes are TRBV13 and TRBJ2-7; 9 nucleotides align to TRBD1. The junction had 5 bases not matched to a gene; V was cut back by 4 bases and J by 1 base. The CDR3 runs to 15 residues. Germline V gives CDR1 PRHDT, CDR2 FYEKMQ (reference sequence). The CDR3 bases are TGTGCCAGCAGCTCGACGGGACAGGGTTCCTACGAGCAGTACTTC. Translating it yields CASSSTGQGSYEQYF.

This clone was detected once. This chain links TRBV2 with TRBJ1-1; TRBD1 aligns across 8 bases. Germline trimming cut 7 bases from V and 3 bases from J; bases unmatched to any gene: 7. The CDR3 spans 14 residues. Germline CDR1 reads SNHLY; CDR2 reads FYNNEI. This CDR3 reads CASTNQGADTEAFF. CDR3 bases: TGTGCCAGCACCAATCAGGGGGCTGACACTGAAGCTTTCTTT.

The V and J genes are TRBV19 and TRBJ1-1, with 7 bases lining up with TRBD1. Germline-derived CDR1 and CDR2 are LNHDA and SQIVND (reference sequence). Losses at the gene ends were 6 bases for V and 5 bases for J; bases not matched to a gene: 3. The length of the CDR3 is 12 residues. The CDR3 reads CASRQGSTEAFF. The CDR3 bases are TGTGCCAGTAGACAGGGGAGTACTGAAGCTTTCTTT.

This clone was recorded a few times. The gene calls are TRBV27 and TRBJ1-1, with D possibly TRBD1 on 5 matching bases. Deletions cut 4 bases from V and 1 base from J, with 13 bases between. This CDR3 is 15 amino acids long. Per the germline V gene, CDR1 is MNHEY and CDR2 is SMNVEV (reference sequence). The CDR3 DNA reads TGTGCCAGCAGTTCGCAGGGTTCCGGGAACACTGAAGCTTTCTTT. Amino acids: CASSSQGSGNTEAFF.

This clone was found a few times. The rearrangement links TRBV6-1 to TRBJ1-2, with 8 bases lining up with TRBD1. The CDR3 runs to 14 residues. Germline V gives CDR1 MNHNS, CDR2 SASEGT. J was trimmed by 3 bases and V by 6 bases; bases with no gene match: 6. CDR3 DNA sequence: TGTGCCAGCAGGGGACAGGCGAGCTACTATGGCTACACCTTC. Translating it yields CASRGQASYYGYTF.

The chain combines TRBV7-9 with TRBJ2-7, with D unclear. V was cut by 5 bases and J by 6 bases, with 14 bases left in between. The germline gives CDR1 SEHNR, CDR2 FQNEAQ (reference sequence). This CDR3 spans 13 amino acids. This CDR3 reads CASSPPSRGEQYF. The CDR3 nucleotides are TGTGCCAGCAGCCCCCCGTCCCGAGGCGAGCAGTACTTC.

V usage is TRBV7-6 and J usage is TRBJ1-1, with TRBD1 matching 8 bases. The CDR3 is made up of 13 amino acids. J gave up 6 bases and V 3 bases, and 3 bases lay outside the gene matches. In germline, CDR1 is SGHVS, CDR2 FNYEAQ. The CDR3 loop reads CASSFKQGAEAFF. The DNA for the CDR3 is TGTGCCAGCAGCTTCAAACAGGGGGCTGAAGCTTTCTTT.